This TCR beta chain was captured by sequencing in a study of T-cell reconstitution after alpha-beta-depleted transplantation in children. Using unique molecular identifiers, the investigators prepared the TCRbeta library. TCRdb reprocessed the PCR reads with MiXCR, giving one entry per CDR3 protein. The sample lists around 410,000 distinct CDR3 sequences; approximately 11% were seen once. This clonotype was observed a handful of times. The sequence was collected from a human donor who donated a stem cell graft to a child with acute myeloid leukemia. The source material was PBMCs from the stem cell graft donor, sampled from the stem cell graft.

CDR3 residues: CASSYEPDRGLTEAFF. In DNA form, the CDR3 reads TGTGCCAGCAGCTACGAACCTGACAGGGGGCTCACTGAAGCTTTCTTT. The V call is TRBV6-2 or TRBV6-3, the J call TRBJ1-1; 10 bases align to TRBD1. The CDR3 is made up of 16 amino acids. Looked up from germline, CDR1 is MNHEY and CDR2 is SVGEGT. V was pared by 6 bases and J by 4 bases, with 11 bases of the junction left unmatched.